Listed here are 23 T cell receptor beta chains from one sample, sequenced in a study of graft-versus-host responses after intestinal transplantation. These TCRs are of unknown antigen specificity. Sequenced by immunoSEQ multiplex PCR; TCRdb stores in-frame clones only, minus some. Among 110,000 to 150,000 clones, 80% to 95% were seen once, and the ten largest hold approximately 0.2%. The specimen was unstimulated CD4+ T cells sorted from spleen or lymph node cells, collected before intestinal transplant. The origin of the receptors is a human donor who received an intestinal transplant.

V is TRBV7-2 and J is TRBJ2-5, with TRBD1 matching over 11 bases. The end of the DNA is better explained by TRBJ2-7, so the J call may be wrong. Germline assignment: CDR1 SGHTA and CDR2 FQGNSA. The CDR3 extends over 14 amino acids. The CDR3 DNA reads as TGTGCCAGCAGCCGGGACAGGGGGACGGACGAGCAGTACTTC. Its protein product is CASSRDRGTDEQYF.

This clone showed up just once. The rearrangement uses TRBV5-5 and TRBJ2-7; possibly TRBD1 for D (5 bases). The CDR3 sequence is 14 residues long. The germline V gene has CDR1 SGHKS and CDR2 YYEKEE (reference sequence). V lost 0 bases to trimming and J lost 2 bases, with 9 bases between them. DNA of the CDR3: TGTGCCAGCAGCTTGGCCCAGGGAACCTACGAGCAGTACTTC. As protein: CASSLAQGTYEQYF.

CDR3 sequence reads: CASSKYQEGYTF. CDR3 nucleotides: TGTGCCAGCAGCAAATACCAGGAGGGCTACACCTTC. V and J are TRBV21-1 and TRBJ1-2. TRBV21-1 is classified as a pseudogene. This CDR3 spans 12 amino acids.

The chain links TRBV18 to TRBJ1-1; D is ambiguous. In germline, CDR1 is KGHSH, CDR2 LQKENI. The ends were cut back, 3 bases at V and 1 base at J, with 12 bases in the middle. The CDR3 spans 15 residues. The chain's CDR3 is CASSPNRDGNTEAFF. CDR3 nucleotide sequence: TGTGCCAGCTCACCGAACCGGGATGGGAACACTGAAGCTTTCTTT.

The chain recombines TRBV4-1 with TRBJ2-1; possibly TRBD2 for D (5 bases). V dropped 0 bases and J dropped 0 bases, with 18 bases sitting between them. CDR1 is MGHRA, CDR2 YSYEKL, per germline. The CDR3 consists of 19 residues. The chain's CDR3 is CASSQDLSGHRSSYNEQFF. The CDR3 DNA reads TGCGCCAGCAGCCAAGATCTAAGCGGCCACCGGAGCTCCTACAATGAGCAGTTCTTC.

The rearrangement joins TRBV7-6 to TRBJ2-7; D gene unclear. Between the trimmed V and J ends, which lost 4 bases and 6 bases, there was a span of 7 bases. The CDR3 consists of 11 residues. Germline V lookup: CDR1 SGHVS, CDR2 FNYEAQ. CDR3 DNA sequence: TGTGCCAGCAGCTACGGTGGCGAGCAGTACTTC. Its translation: CASSYGGEQYF.

For the CDR3, the DNA is TGTGCCATCAGTTTAGCGATCCAAGAGACCCAGTACTTC. This codes for CAISLAIQETQYF. The chain couples TRBV10-3 to TRBJ2-5, with D tentatively TRBD2 (5 bases). Germline V gene data show CDR1 as ENHRY and CDR2 as SYGVKD. Trimming cost V 5 bases and J 1 base, with 8 bases left between them. The CDR3 spans 13 residues.

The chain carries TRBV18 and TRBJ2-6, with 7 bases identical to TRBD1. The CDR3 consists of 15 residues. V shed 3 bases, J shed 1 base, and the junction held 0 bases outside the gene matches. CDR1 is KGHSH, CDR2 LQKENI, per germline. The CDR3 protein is CASSPTGSGANVLTF. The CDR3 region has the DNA TGTGCCAGCTCACCGACAGGGTCTGGGGCCAACGTCCTGACTTTC.

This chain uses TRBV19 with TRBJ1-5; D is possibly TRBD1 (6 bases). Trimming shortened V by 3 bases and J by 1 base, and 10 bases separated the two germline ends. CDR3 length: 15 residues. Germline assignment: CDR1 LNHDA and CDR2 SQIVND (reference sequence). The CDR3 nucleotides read TGTGCCAGTAGTATGTACAGGGTAAGCAATCAGCCCCAGCATTTT. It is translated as CASSMYRVSNQPQHF.

CDR3 loop: CASSPDRRAEAFF. DNA for the CDR3: TGTGCCAGCAGCCCGGACAGGAGGGCTGAAGCTTTCTTT. The chain has TRBV7-8 and TRBJ1-1; 7 bases match TRBD1. Trimming removed 5 bases from V and 6 bases from J; junction bases left unmatched: 6. CDR1 is SGHVS and CDR2 is FQNEAQ in the germline V gene. This CDR3 spans 13 amino acids.

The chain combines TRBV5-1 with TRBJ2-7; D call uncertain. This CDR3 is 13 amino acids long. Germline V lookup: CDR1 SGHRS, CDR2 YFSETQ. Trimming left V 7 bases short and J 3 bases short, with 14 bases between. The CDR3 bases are TGCGCCAGCCGCGGATTAGGCGACTACGAGCAGTACTTC. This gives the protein CASRGLGDYEQYF.

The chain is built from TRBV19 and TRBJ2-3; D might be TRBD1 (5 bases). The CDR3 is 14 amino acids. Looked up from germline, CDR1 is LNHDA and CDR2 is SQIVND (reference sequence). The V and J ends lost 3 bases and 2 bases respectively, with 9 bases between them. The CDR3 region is CASSIRTPTDTQYF. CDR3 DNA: TGTGCCAGTAGTATCCGGACACCCACAGATACGCAGTATTTT.

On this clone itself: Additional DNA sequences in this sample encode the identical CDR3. Here the CDR3 reads CASSLAAGEGAGETQYF. The CDR3 nucleotides read TGCGCCAGCAGCTTGGCTGCGGGAGAGGGGGCGGGGGAGACCCAGTACTTC. J is TRBJ2-5 and V is TRBV5-1; D may match TRBD1 or TRBD2 (7 bases each). The CDR3 runs to 17 residues. Per germline, CDR1 SGHRS and CDR2 YFSETQ. Trimming took off 0 bases at V and 5 bases at J, with 20 bases between the two ends.

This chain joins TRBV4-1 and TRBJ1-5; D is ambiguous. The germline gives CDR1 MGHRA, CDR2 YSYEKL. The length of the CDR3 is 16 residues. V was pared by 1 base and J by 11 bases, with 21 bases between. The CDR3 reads CASSQGVDREGAAQHF. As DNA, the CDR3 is TGCGCCAGCAGCCAAGGGGTGGATAGGGAGGGTGCGGCCCAGCATTTT.

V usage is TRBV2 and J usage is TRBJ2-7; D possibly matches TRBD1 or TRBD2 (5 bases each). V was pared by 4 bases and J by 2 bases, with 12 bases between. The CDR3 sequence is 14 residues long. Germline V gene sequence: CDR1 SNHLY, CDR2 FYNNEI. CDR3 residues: CASSGDGMAYEQYF. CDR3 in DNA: TGTGCCAGCAGTGGGGACGGAATGGCCTACGAGCAGTACTTC.

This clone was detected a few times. CDR3 sequence: CASSFVLSQETQYF. The CDR3 nucleotides are TGCGCCAGCAGCTTCGTCCTTTCCCAAGAGACCCAGTACTTC. The rearrangement joins TRBV5-1 to TRBJ2-5, with D unclear. Germline V gives CDR1 SGHRS, CDR2 YFSETQ. The CDR3 length is 14 residues. Trimming pared 2 bases from V and 1 base from J, leaving 9 bases between.

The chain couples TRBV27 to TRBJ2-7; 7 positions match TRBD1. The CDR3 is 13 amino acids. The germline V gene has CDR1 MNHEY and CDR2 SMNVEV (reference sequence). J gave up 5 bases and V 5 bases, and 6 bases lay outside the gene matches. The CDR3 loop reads CASSPTGKDEQYF. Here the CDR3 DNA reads TGTGCCAGCAGTCCGACAGGGAAGGACGAGCAGTACTTC.

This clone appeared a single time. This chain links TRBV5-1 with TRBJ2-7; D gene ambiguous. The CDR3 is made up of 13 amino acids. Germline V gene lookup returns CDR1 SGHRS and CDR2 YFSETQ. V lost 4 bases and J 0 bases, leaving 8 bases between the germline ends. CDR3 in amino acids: CASSLELSYEQYF. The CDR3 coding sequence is TGCGCCAGCAGCCTTGAGCTCTCCTACGAGCAGTACTTC.

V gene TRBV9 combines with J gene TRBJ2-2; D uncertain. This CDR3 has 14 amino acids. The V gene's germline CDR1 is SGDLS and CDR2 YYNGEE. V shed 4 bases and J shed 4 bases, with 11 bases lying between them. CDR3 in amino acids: CASSPPASTGELFF. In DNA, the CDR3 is TGTGCCAGCAGCCCCCCGGCGTCCACCGGGGAGCTGTTTTTT. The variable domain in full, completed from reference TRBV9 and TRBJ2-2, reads DSGVTQTPKHLITATGQRVTLRCSPRSGDLSVYWYQQSLDQGLQFLIQYYNGEERAKGNILERFSAQQFPDLHSELNLSSLELGDSALYFCASSPPASTGELFFGEGSRLTVL.

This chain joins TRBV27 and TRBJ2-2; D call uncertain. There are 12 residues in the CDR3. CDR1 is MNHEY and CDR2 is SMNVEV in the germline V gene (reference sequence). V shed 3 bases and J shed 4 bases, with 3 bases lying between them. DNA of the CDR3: TGTGCCAGCAGTTTCCTCACCGGGGAGCTGTTTTTT. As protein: CASSFLTGELFF.

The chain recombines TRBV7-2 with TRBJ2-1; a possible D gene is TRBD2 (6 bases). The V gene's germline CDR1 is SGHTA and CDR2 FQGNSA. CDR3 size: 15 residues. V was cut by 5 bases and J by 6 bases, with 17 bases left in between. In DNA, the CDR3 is TGTGCCAGCAGCCCGTGGGGCGGGGTCGGCAATGAGCAGTTCTTC. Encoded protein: CASSPWGGVGNEQFF.

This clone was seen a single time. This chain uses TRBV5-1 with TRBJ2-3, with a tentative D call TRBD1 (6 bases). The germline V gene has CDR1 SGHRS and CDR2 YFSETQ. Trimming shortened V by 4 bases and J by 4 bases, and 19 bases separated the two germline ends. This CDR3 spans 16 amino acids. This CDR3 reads CASSPRSGRGPDTQYF. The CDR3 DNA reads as TGCGCCAGCAGCCCACGGTCAGGCAGGGGACCAGATACGCAGTATTTT.

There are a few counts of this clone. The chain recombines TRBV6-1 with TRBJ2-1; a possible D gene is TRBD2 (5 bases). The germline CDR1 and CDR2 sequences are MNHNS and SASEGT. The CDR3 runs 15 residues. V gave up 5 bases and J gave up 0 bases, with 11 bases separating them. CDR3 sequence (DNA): TGTGCCAGCAGTCTGGCGGGCAGCTCCTACAATGAGCAGTTCTTC. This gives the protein CASSLAGSSYNEQFF.